The 28 T cell receptor beta chains listed next were all sequenced from one sample in a study of spatial heterogeneity in lung cancer. TCRdb fed the 5' RACE reads into MiXCR, producing one record per CDR3 protein. This table has around 13,000 distinct CDR3 sequences, more than 3.5% appearing once. For these TCRs, the target antigens are not known. Study-level results: For expanded intratumoral alpha and beta TCRs, counts tracked tumor mutation counts.

As for time point: sample taken at primary tumor resection. The material was lung tumor tissue, obtained at surgery. The source of these receptors is a male donor with early-stage non-small cell lung cancer.

This clonotype showed up many times. The chain uses TRBV5-1 and TRBJ2-6; no reliable D call. The germline V gene has CDR1 SGHRS and CDR2 YFSETQ. CDR3 length equals 17 residues. Trimming took off 1 base at V and 0 bases at J, with 11 bases between the two ends. The DNA for the CDR3 is TGCGCCAGCAGCTTGAAAGGGAATCCCTCTGGGGCCAACGTCCTGACTTTC. Its protein is CASSLKGNPSGANVLTF.

This clonotype was seen at least ten times. V is TRBV3-1 and J is TRBJ1-3, with TRBD1 identical over 7 bases. The CDR3 has 17 amino acids. Germline assignment: CDR1 LGHDT and CDR2 YNNKEL (reference sequence). V trimming: 1 base; J trimming: 2 bases; junction bases outside the gene matches: 8. The CDR3 here is CASSQARDRATGNTIYF. In nucleotides, the CDR3 is TGTGCCAGCAGCCAAGCGAGAGACAGGGCTACTGGAAACACCATATATTTT.

The V and J genes are TRBV7-8 and TRBJ1-2; 9 nucleotides agree with TRBD1. J was trimmed by 5 bases and V by 7 bases; bases with no gene match: 5. CDR1 SGHVS and CDR2 FQNEAQ come from the germline V gene. There are 13 residues in the CDR3. The CDR3 reads CASTTTGGYGYTF. CDR3 bases: TGTGCCAGCACTACGACAGGGGGGTATGGCTACACCTTC.

Sample share makes this clonotype large (0.1 to 1%). The chain recombines TRBV29-1 with TRBJ1-1; no firm D call. Germline V gene lookup returns CDR1 SQVTM and CDR2 ANQGSEA. V lost 5 bases to trimming and J lost 6 bases, with 13 bases between them. The length of the CDR3 is 12 residues. The CDR3 loop reads CSVKPSGAEAFF. Written as DNA, the CDR3 is TGCAGCGTTAAACCCTCCGGGGCTGAAGCTTTCTTT.

The V gene is TRBV5-1, the J gene TRBJ1-1, with D perhaps TRBD1 (5 bases). V was clipped by 4 bases and J by 5 bases, with 21 bases between them. CDR3 length equals 16 residues. Germline V gene data show CDR1 as SGHRS and CDR2 as YFSETQ. CDR3 region: CASSPDGDGRTTEAFF. The CDR3 nucleotides read TGCGCCAGCAGCCCCGATGGGGACGGGCGTACGACTGAAGCTTTCTTT.

This clonotype was seen a few times. The chain couples TRBV5-1 to TRBJ2-5; 13 bases line up with TRBD2. This CDR3 is 17 amino acids long. The trim removed 0 bases at V and 4 bases at J, leaving 6 bases unmatched. The germline V gene encodes CDR1 SGHRS and CDR2 YFSETQ. The CDR3 reads CASSLGTSGGQRETQYF. The CDR3 DNA is TGCGCCAGCAGCTTGGGGACTAGCGGGGGTCAAAGAGAGACCCAGTACTTC.

At least ten counts were recorded for this clonotype. The rearrangement joins TRBV5-1 to TRBJ2-7; 12 bases are shared with TRBD2. The germline V gene has CDR1 SGHRS and CDR2 YFSETQ. This CDR3 spans 17 amino acids. V dropped 0 bases and J dropped 2; count of bases not matched to a gene: 6. The CDR3 is CASSLVALAGGTYEQYF. In DNA, the CDR3 is TGCGCCAGCAGCTTGGTCGCGCTAGCGGGAGGGACCTACGAGCAGTACTTC.

This clonotype was counted many times. The rearrangement uses TRBV7-9 and TRBJ2-1; weak D call: TRBD2 (5 bases). This CDR3 region has 12 residues. The germline CDR1 and CDR2 sequences are SEHNR and FQNEAQ (reference sequence). V shed 3 bases and J shed 9 bases, with 9 bases lying between them. CDR3 DNA: TGTGCCAGCAGCTTGTGGCGGGTTGAGCAGTTCTTC. It specifies CASSLWRVEQFF.

Points on this clonotype: A single base separates this from a much larger clone, so it may be a read error. The rearrangement uses TRBV20-1 and TRBJ1-1; no definite D call. Between the trimmed V and J ends, which lost 3 bases and 6 bases, there was a span of 11 bases. Germline values: CDR1 DFQATT, CDR2 SNEGSKA (reference sequence). This CDR3 is built from 12 residues. CDR3 in DNA: TGCAGTGCTAGTTGCGGCTACCCTGAAGCTTTCTTT. It is translated as CSASCGYPEAFF.

This clonotype is large within its sample. The rearrangement links TRBV7-6 to TRBJ2-3; 10 nucleotides align to TRBD2. V shed 5 bases, J shed 6 bases, and the junction held 8 bases outside the gene matches. Per the germline V gene, CDR1 is SGHVS and CDR2 is FNYEAQ. The CDR3 runs 15 residues. The CDR3 here is CASSVVSGGYDTQYF. CDR3 in DNA: TGTGCCAGCAGCGTGGTTAGCGGGGGGTATGATACGCAGTATTTT.

The V gene is TRBV7-2, the J gene TRBJ2-5; D is possibly TRBD1 (6 bases). Trimming removed 5 bases from V and 2 bases from J, with 15 bases in between. The germline V gene encodes CDR1 SGHTA and CDR2 FQGNSA. The CDR3 runs 15 residues. CDR3 region: CASSALQGRQETQYF. The CDR3 coding sequence is TGTGCCAGCAGCGCCTTGCAGGGGAGACAAGAGACCCAGTACTTC. The complete variable domain, with remaining parts taken from reference TRBV7-2 and TRBJ2-5, reads GAGVSQSPSNKVTEKGKDVELRCDPISGHTALYWYRQSLGQGLEFLIYFQGNSAPDKSGLPSDRFSAERTGGSVSTLTIQRTQQEDSAVYLCASSALQGRQETQYFGPGTRLLVL.

The V and J genes are TRBV2 and TRBJ1-6; D gene unclear. The germline V gene encodes CDR1 SNHLY and CDR2 FYNNEI. The CDR3 sequence is 13 residues long. Trimming pared 8 bases from V and 6 bases from J, leaving 11 bases between. The CDR3 loop is CASSVQLNSPLHF. CDR3 DNA sequence: TGTGCCAGCTCGGTCCAGCTTAATTCACCCCTCCACTTT.

By share of the sample, this clonotype is medium-sized. The chain is built from TRBV20-1 and TRBJ2-2; no clear D gene. Trimming stripped 1 base from V and 0 bases from J, with 9 bases between. This CDR3 has 15 amino acids. From germline, CDR1 is DFQATT and CDR2 SNEGSKA (reference sequence). The CDR3 DNA sequence: TGCAGTGCTAGAGCGCAGCAGACGAACACCGGGGAGCTGTTTTTT. It translates to CSARAQQTNTGELFF.

This clonotype was seen at least ten times. The rearrangement links TRBV9 to TRBJ2-1, with D perhaps TRBD2 (5 bases). The germline gives CDR1 SGDLS, CDR2 YYNGEE. V was trimmed by 0 bases and J by 4 bases, leaving 14 bases between them. The CDR3 is 16 amino acids. CDR3 protein: CASSVGLLAGYNEQFF. The CDR3 bases are TGTGCCAGCAGCGTAGGGTTGCTAGCTGGGTACAATGAGCAGTTCTTC. Variable domain in full (rest from reference TRBV9 and TRBJ2-1): DSGVTQTPKHLITATGQRVTLRCSPRSGDLSVYWYQQSLDQGLQFLIQYYNGEERAKGNILERFSAQQFPDLHSELNLSSLELGDSALYFCASSVGLLAGYNEQFFGPGTRLTVL.

The sample holds many counts of this clonotype. V is TRBV6-5 and J is TRBJ2-1; maybe TRBD1 (6 bases). The germline gives CDR1 MNHEY, CDR2 SVGAGI. This CDR3 is built from 17 residues. The V and J ends lost 5 bases and 0 bases respectively, with 17 bases between them. CDR3 residues: CASSPPLGASSYNEQFF. CDR3 nucleotide sequence: TGTGCCAGCAGTCCCCCCCTGGGGGCTAGCTCCTACAATGAGCAGTTCTTC.

The sample holds many counts of this clonotype. The chain carries TRBV29-1 and TRBJ1-2; 9 nucleotides line up with TRBD1. Germline V CDR1 and CDR2: SQVTM, ANQGSEA. V shed 8 bases, J shed 4 bases, and the junction held 11 bases outside the gene matches. CDR3 length equals 14 residues. The CDR3 protein is CSISRGQGCYGYTF. The CDR3 DNA sequence: TGCAGCATCAGTCGGGGACAGGGCTGCTATGGCTACACCTTC.

This clonotype has a count of ten or more. V gene TRBV11-2 combines with J gene TRBJ2-3, with 9 nucleotides matching TRBD2. The CDR3 extends over 16 amino acids. CDR1 is SGHAT, CDR2 FQNNGV, per germline. Germline trimming cut 8 bases from V and 2 bases from J; bases unmatched to any gene: 11. CDR3 in amino acids: CASLLGSGGFTDTQYF. The CDR3 DNA sequence: TGTGCCAGCCTCTTGGGGAGCGGGGGGTTCACAGATACGCAGTATTTT.

Ten or more counts support this clonotype. V gene TRBV19 combines with J gene TRBJ1-4; weak D call: TRBD1 (5 bases). The CDR3 is 14 residues long. The V end was cut by 8 bases, the J end by 6 bases, with 16 bases between. Germline lookup yields CDR1 LNHDA and CDR2 SQIVND (reference sequence). CDR3 amino acids: CASRLGGSYEKLFF. The CDR3 DNA sequence: TGTGCCAGTCGACTGGGGGGATCTTATGAAAAACTGTTTTTT.

On this clonotype: A much larger clone differs from this one at a single base, so this may be a read error. This chain uses TRBV7-2 with TRBJ2-7, with 13 bases identical to TRBD2. This CDR3 region has 16 residues. Germline lookup yields CDR1 SGHTA and CDR2 FQGNSA. Here the CDR3 DNA reads TGTGTCAGCAGCCGCGATTGGACTAGCGGGAGCTACGAGCAGTACTTC. It translates to CVSSRDWTSGSYEQYF.

This clonotype was observed at least ten times. The genes are TRBV29-1 and TRBJ1-5; D gene uncertain. The V gene lost 5 bases and the J gene lost 0 bases, with 11 bases spanning the gap. There are 14 residues in the CDR3. Germline CDR1 is SQVTM and CDR2 is ANQGSEA. CDR3 coding DNA: TGCAGCGTTTCTTGGGGAGCTAGCAATCAGCCCCAGCATTTT. This translates into CSVSWGASNQPQHF.

This clonotype occurred many times. The V gene is TRBV20-1, the J gene TRBJ1-2; 7 bases are shared with TRBD1. Trimming at V came to 4 bases and at J to 8 bases, leaving 7 bases not matched to a gene. CDR3 length: 12 residues. The germline V gene has CDR1 DFQATT and CDR2 SNEGSKA (reference sequence). CDR3 bases: TGCAGTGCTAACAGGGGAACAGGCGGCTACACCTTC. Residues: CSANRGTGGYTF.

The chain recombines TRBV9 with TRBJ2-3; no firm D call. The V end lost 0 bases, the J end lost 2 bases, and 7 bases lay between the germline ends. CDR3 length: 14 residues. CDR1 is SGDLS, CDR2 YYNGEE, per germline. For the CDR3, the DNA is TGTGCCAGCAGCGTAGAACCGATCACAGATACGCAGTATTTT. Its translation is CASSVEPITDTQYF.

Ten or more counts support this clonotype. This chain links TRBV27 with TRBJ1-2, with 8 nucleotides matching TRBD1. This CDR3 region has 14 residues. Germline trimming cut 2 bases from V and 12 bases from J; bases unmatched to any gene: 11. Germline V gene lookup returns CDR1 MNHEY and CDR2 SMNVEV (reference sequence). The CDR3 DNA reads as TGTGCCAGCAGTTTAGGAGACAGGGGACACGGCGACACCTTC. This encodes CASSLGDRGHGDTF.

This clonotype is deemed medium-sized. CDR3 in amino acids: CASSPGREMEPQHF. The CDR3 DNA is TGTGCCAGCAGCCCCGGGAGAGAGATGGAGCCCCAGCATTTT. J is TRBJ1-5 and V is TRBV5-6; D gene ambiguous. This CDR3 contains 14 residues. Deletions cut 4 bases from V and 8 bases from J, with 16 bases between. From germline, CDR1 is SGHDT and CDR2 YYEEEE.

At least ten counts were recorded for this clonotype. The V gene is TRBV29-1, the J gene TRBJ2-5; weak D call: TRBD1 (6 bases). This CDR3 spans 12 amino acids. The V gene lost 6 bases and the J gene lost 4 bases, with 12 bases spanning the gap. Per the germline V gene, CDR1 is SQVTM and CDR2 is ANQGSEA. This chain's CDR3 is CSVLRGAETQYF. The CDR3 bases are TGCAGCGTCCTCAGGGGAGCAGAGACCCAGTACTTC.

There are many counts of this clonotype. V usage is TRBV11-2 and J usage is TRBJ2-2; possible D gene TRBD1, 6 bases. The germline CDR1 and CDR2 sequences are SGHAT and FQNNGV. With 1 base removed from V and 4 bases from J, the gap between germline ends came to 10 bases. The CDR3 is made up of 15 amino acids. The CDR3 DNA reads as TGTGCCAGCAGCTTAGGACAGGCGGGCACCGGGGAGCTGTTTTTT. It is translated as CASSLGQAGTGELFF.

This clonotype was seen a handful of times. V and J are TRBV6-5 and TRBJ2-5; TRBD2 matches at 7 bases. Per germline, CDR1 MNHEY and CDR2 SVGAGI. This CDR3 contains 13 residues. V lost 2 bases to trimming and J lost 4 bases; unmatched junction nucleotides: 1. As DNA, the CDR3 is TGTGCCAGCAGTTACACGGGGGGAGAGACCCAGTACTTC. This sequence encodes CASSYTGGETQYF.

This clonotype was seen a few times. This may stem from a read error, because a much larger clone lies one nucleotide away. This chain uses TRBV15 with TRBJ2-3; D not resolved. The V gene lost 3 bases and the J gene lost 7 bases, with 8 bases spanning the gap. Per the germline V gene, CDR1 is LNHNV and CDR2 is YYDKDF (reference sequence). There are 12 residues in the CDR3. CDR3 in amino acids: CATSSYRNTQYF. CDR3 bases: TGTGCCACCAGCAGCTATCGTAATACGCAGTATTTT.